Given below is one T cell receptor beta chain in context. Its specificity is not known. This PCR relied on a set of 60 Vbeta primers and 13 Jbeta primers. Measured with immunoSEQ multiplex PCR; TCRdb has only the in-frame clones, and not every one. The table shows about 120,000 clones, with over 75% occurring only once. V lost 4 bases to trimming and J lost 4 bases; unmatched junction nucleotides: 5. This CDR3 region has 15 residues. Germline CDR1 MNHEY, CDR2 SMNVEV (reference sequence). The source of the sample is a study of cytomegalovirus exposure and HLA in healthy donors. As for the study in general: Caucasian-associated ancestry cluster membership applied to about 77% of approximately 400 genotyped donors.

Findings of the study overall: Sequences of the TCR beta chain were said to predict the HLA-A and HLA-B alleles of most subjects accurately.

This receptor was identified in a middle-aged man in good health and CMV-seronegative. The sequenced sample consisted of PBMCs. The J gene is TRBJ1-1, the V gene TRBV27; 11 bases line up with TRBD1. The CDR3 DNA is TGTGCCAGCAGTTACCTGGGACAGGGGGGCACTGAAGCTTTCTTT. This gives the protein CASSYLGQGGTEAFF.